Presented here are 16 T cell receptor beta chains from one specimen sequenced in a study of spatial heterogeneity in lung cancer. Time point in this sample: blood at routine non-recurrence follow-up after resection. TCRdb reanalysed the 5' RACE reads using MiXCR and keeps one entry per CDR3 protein. Among around 45,000 distinct CDR3 sequences listed, about 22% were seen once. The material sequenced was PBMCs, taken at follow-up. These receptors came from a female donor with early-stage non-small cell lung cancer.

The gene calls are TRBV10-1 and TRBJ2-3; D is ambiguous. The CDR3 has 15 amino acids. Germline V gene lookup returns CDR1 WNHNN and CDR2 SYGVQD (reference sequence). V shed 2 bases and J shed 1 base, with 10 bases lying between them. CDR3 in amino acids: CASSEGIRGTDTQYF. In DNA form, the CDR3 reads TGCGCCAGCAGTGAGGGGATAAGGGGCACAGATACGCAGTATTTT.

Points on this clonotype: Germline and junction disagree at one end, which may indicate a read error. The rearrangement uses TRBV6-6 and TRBJ2-6; the D is unclear. This CDR3 has 13 amino acids. Per the germline V gene, CDR1 is MNHNY and CDR2 is SVGAGI (reference sequence). The CDR3 sequence: CASDGVGTNVLTF. The CDR3 DNA follows: TGTGCCAGCGATGGGGTTGGGACCAACGTCCTGACTTTC.

This clonotype was picked up a small number of times. The chain employs TRBV7-9 and TRBJ1-5; 9 bases match TRBD1. Trimming took 4 bases from V and 4 from J; bases not matched to a gene: 2. This CDR3 comprises 14 residues. Germline CDR1 SEHNR, CDR2 FQNEAQ (reference sequence). In DNA form, the CDR3 reads TGTGCCAGCAGCTCCGGACAGGGGAATCAGCCCCAGCATTTT. This sequence encodes CASSSGQGNQPQHF.

This clonotype showed up just a few times. The CDR3 loop reads CASSYSVTSGGTGELFF. CDR3 nucleotides: TGTGCCAGCAGTTACTCCGTGACTAGCGGGGGGACCGGGGAGCTGTTTTTT. The chain joins TRBV6-5 to TRBJ2-2, with TRBD2 matching 13 bases. Unmatched junction bases numbered 3, after V lost 0 bases and J lost 5 bases. The CDR3 runs 17 residues. In germline, CDR1 is MNHEY, CDR2 SVGAGI.

This chain connects TRBV3-1 to TRBJ1-2, with 8 bases lining up with TRBD1. Looked up from germline, CDR1 is LGHDT and CDR2 is YNNKEL (reference sequence). The CDR3 has 15 residues. Germline trimming cut 4 bases from V and 6 bases from J; bases unmatched to any gene: 10. CDR3 sequence (DNA): TGTGCCAGCAGCCGCTCATTTGGGACAGGTGATGGCTACACCTTC. Encoded protein: CASSRSFGTGDGYTF. The full variable domain, in which reference TRBV3-1 and TRBJ1-2 provide the parts outside the CDR3, is DTAVSQTPKYLVTQMGNDKSIKCEQNLGHDTMYWYKQDSKKFLKIMFSYNNKELIINETVPNRFSPKSPDKAHLNLHINSLELGDSAVYFCASSRSFGTGDGYTFGSGTRLTVV.

This clonotype was observed many times. The chain has TRBV4-2 and TRBJ1-5, with D hard to call. Germline V gene sequence: CDR1 LGHNA, CDR2 YNFKEQ. V was pared by 0 bases and J by 6 bases, with 6 bases between. The CDR3 has 13 residues. This CDR3 is CASSQDRGQPQHF. The DNA for the CDR3 is TGTGCCAGCAGCCAAGATCGGGGTCAGCCCCAGCATTTT.

This clonotype was seen a few times. The J gene is TRBJ2-1, the V gene TRBV4-2, with D maybe TRBD2 (7 bases). Trimming removed 4 bases from V and 9 bases from J, with 19 bases in between. Germline CDR1 reads LGHNA; CDR2 reads YNFKEQ. There are 15 residues in the CDR3. The DNA for the CDR3 is TGTGCCAGCAGCCTGGGGAGGGGGGCGGTGGGTGAGCAGTTCTTC. Translating gives CASSLGRGAVGEQFF.

The chain carries TRBV10-2 and TRBJ2-1; D perhaps matches TRBD2 (6 bases). The CDR3 has 14 residues. V was shortened by 0 bases and J by 7 bases, with 10 bases between the two germline ends. Germline V gives CDR1 WSHSY, CDR2 SAAADI. Here the CDR3 reads CASSESGGRNEQFF. In nucleotides, the CDR3 is TGCGCCAGCAGTGAGTCCGGAGGGAGGAATGAGCAGTTCTTC.

In its sample, this clonotype was seen a few times. The rearrangement joins TRBV12-5 to TRBJ1-5, with TRBD1 matching 9 bases. Germline CDR1 and CDR2: LGHNT and FRNRAP. The CDR3 has 20 amino acids. Germline trimming cut 1 base from V and 0 bases from J; bases unmatched to any gene: 13. CDR3 sequence: CASGLDAPGTGYYSNQPQHF. DNA for the CDR3: TGTGCTAGTGGTTTGGATGCCCCAGGGACAGGGTATTATAGCAATCAGCCCCAGCATTTT.

The genes are TRBV5-1 and TRBJ1-4; 7 nucleotides line up with TRBD1. Germline values: CDR1 SGHRS, CDR2 YFSETQ. Trimming took 3 bases from V and 5 from J; bases not matched to a gene: 4. The CDR3 is 14 residues long. CDR3 residues: CASSSGQLNEKLFF. In nucleotides, the CDR3 is TGCGCCAGCAGCTCGGGACAGTTAAATGAAAAACTGTTTTTT.

The rearrangement joins TRBV19 to TRBJ2-5; D uncertain. This CDR3 is built from 16 residues. In germline, CDR1 is LNHDA, CDR2 SQIVND (reference sequence). The V end lost 6 bases, the J end lost 2 bases, and 19 bases lay between the germline ends. The CDR3 DNA sequence: TGTGCCAGTAGGGGCACAGTAGGATGGGGACAAGAGACCCAGTACTTC. Encoded protein: CASRGTVGWGQETQYF.

V and J are TRBV19 and TRBJ2-6, with TRBD1 matching 10 bases. Per germline, CDR1 LNHDA and CDR2 SQIVND (reference sequence). CDR3 length: 18 amino acids. J was trimmed by 1 base and V by 5 bases; bases with no gene match: 8. This CDR3 is CASSGTGATYSGANVLTF. The CDR3 region has the DNA TGTGCCAGTAGTGGGACAGGGGCTACCTATTCTGGGGCCAACGTCCTGACTTTC.

This clonotype has a count of ten or more. V is TRBV6-6 and J is TRBJ1-1, with D possibly TRBD1 on 6 matching bases. Germline V gene lookup returns CDR1 MNHNY and CDR2 SVGAGI (reference sequence). V shed 6 bases and J shed 4 bases, with 12 bases lying between them. There are 13 residues in the CDR3. The CDR3 DNA reads as TGTGCCAGCAGCTACCAGGGGTTCACTGAAGCTTTCTTT. Its protein product is CASSYQGFTEAFF.

This sequence joins TRBV12-3 or TRBV12-4 and TRBJ2-3, with D possibly TRBD1 on 6 matching bases. The V end was cut by 6 bases, the J end by 9 bases, with 13 bases between. The CDR3 sequence is 12 residues long. CDR3 region: CASSPTGNTQYF. CDR3 coding DNA: TGTGCCAGCAGCCCTACAGGGAACACGCAGTATTTT.

This clonotype was seen repeatedly, ten times or more. The chain is built from TRBV12-3 or TRBV12-4 and TRBJ2-2; TRBD2 might be the D (6 bases). The CDR3 has 15 residues. V was shortened by 5 bases and J by 4 bases, with 14 bases between the two germline ends. The CDR3 DNA reads as TGTGCCAGCAGTACGGGACGAGCGGGCACCGGGGAGCTGTTTTTT. Translated, it gives CASSTGRAGTGELFF.

The chain has TRBV7-2 and TRBJ1-2, with unresolved D. The CDR3 sequence is 15 residues long. Germline CDR1 reads SGHTA; CDR2 reads FQGNSA. V dropped 1 base and J dropped 1 base, with 10 bases sitting between them. CDR3 nucleotides: TGTGCCAGCAGCTTAGGCCCCCCACATAACTATGGCTACACCTTC. It is translated as CASSLGPPHNYGYTF.